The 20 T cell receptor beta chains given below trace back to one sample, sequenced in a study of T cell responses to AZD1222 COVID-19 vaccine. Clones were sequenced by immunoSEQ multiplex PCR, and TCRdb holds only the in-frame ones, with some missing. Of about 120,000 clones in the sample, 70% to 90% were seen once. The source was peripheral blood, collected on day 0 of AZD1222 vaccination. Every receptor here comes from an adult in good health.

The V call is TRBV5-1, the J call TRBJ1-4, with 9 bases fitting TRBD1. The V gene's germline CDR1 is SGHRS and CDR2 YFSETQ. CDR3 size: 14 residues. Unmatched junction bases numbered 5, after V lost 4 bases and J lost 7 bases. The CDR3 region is CASSDGQGREKLFF. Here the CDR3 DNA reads TGCGCCAGCAGCGATGGACAGGGGCGTGAAAAACTGTTTTTT.

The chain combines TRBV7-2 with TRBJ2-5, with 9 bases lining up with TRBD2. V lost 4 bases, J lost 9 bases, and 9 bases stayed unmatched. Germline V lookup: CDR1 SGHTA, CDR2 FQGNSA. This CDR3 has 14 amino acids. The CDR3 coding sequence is TGTGCCAGCAGCTCCCCTCTAGCGGGGAAGCCCCAGTACTTC. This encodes CASSSPLAGKPQYF.

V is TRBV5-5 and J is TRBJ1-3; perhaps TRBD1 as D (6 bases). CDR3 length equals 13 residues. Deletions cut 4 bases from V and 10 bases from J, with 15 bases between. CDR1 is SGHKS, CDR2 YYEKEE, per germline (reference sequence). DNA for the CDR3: TGTGCCAGCAGCCTGGGCGGGCAGGGGACCATATATTTT. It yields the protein CASSLGGQGTIYF. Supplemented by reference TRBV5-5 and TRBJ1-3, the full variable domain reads DAGVTQSPTHLIKTRGQQVTLRCSPISGHKSVSWYQQVLGQGPQFIFQYYEKEERGRGNFPDRFSARQFPNYSSELNVNALLLGDSALYLCASSLGGQGTIYFGEGSWLTVV.

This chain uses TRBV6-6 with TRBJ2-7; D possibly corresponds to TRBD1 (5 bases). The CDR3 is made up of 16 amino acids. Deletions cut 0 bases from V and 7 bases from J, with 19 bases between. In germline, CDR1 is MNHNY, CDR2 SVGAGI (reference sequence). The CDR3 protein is CASSYSLTLPAGEQYF. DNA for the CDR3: TGTGCCAGCAGTTACTCACTTACTCTACCCGCAGGGGAGCAGTACTTC.

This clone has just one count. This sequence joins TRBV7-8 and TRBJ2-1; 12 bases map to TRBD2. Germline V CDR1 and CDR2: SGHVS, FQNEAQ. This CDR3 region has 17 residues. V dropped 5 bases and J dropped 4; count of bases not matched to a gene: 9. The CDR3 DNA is TGTGCCAGCAGCCCCGGGAGGACTAGCGGGGTGTACAATGAGCAGTTCTTC. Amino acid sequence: CASSPGRTSGVYNEQFF.

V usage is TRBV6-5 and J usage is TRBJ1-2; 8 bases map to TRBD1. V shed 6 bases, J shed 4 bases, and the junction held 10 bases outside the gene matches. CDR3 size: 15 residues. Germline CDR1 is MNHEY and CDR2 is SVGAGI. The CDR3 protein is CASSPSQGGGYGYTF. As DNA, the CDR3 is TGTGCCAGCAGCCCCTCACAGGGGGGGGGCTATGGCTACACCTTC.

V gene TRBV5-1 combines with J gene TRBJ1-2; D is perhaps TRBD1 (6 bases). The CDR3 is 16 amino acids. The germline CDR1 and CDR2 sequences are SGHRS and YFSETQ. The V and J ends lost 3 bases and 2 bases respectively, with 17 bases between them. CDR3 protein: CASSWGLQGTNYGYTF. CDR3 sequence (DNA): TGCGCCAGCAGCTGGGGATTACAGGGTACGAACTATGGCTACACCTTC.

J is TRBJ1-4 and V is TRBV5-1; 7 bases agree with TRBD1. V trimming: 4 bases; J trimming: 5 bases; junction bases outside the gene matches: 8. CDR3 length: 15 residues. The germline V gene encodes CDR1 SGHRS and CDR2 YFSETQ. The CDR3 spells CASSHRGTENEKLFF. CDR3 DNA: TGCGCCAGCAGCCACCGCGGGACAGAGAATGAAAAACTGTTTTTT.

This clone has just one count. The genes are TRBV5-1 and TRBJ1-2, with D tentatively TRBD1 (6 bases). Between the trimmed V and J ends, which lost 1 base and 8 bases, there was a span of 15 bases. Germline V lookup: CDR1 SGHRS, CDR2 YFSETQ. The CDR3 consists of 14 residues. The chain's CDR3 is CASSLRAQGSGYTF. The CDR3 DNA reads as TGCGCCAGCAGCTTGAGGGCACAGGGTAGCGGCTACACCTTC.

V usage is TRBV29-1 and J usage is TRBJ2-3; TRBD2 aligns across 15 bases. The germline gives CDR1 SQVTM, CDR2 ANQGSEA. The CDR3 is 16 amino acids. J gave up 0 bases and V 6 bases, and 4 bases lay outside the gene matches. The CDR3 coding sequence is TGCAGCGTGGGACTAGCGGGGGGTTCTAGCACAGATACGCAGTATTTT. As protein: CSVGLAGGSSTDTQYF.

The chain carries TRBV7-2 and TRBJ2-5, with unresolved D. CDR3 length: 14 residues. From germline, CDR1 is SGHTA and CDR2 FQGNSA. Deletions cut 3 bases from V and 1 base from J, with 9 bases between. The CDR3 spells CASSFHPLQETQYF. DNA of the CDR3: TGTGCCAGCAGCTTTCACCCCCTCCAAGAGACCCAGTACTTC.

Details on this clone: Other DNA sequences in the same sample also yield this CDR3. DNA of the CDR3: TGTGCCAGCAGCGGGCCTTCTGGCGGGGCTTACAATGAGCAGTTCTTC. Its protein is CASSGPSGGAYNEQFF. The rearrangement links TRBV9 to TRBJ2-1, with D possibly TRBD2 on 6 matching bases. The CDR3 totals 16 residues. Germline V lookup: CDR1 SGDLS, CDR2 YYNGEE. V shed 3 bases and J shed 4 bases, with 17 bases lying between them.

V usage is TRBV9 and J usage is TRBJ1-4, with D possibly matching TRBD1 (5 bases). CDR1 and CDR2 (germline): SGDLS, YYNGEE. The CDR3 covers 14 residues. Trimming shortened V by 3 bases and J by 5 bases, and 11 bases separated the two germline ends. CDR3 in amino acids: CASSARDLNEKLFF. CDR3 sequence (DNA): TGTGCCAGCAGCGCTAGGGACCTGAATGAAAAACTGTTTTTT.

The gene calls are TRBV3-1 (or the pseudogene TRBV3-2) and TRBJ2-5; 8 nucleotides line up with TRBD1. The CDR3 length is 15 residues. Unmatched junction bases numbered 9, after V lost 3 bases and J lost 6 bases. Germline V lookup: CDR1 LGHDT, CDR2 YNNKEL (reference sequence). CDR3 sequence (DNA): TGTGCCAGCAGCCAGGGCAGGGGGCCCGAACAGACCCAGTACTTC. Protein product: CASSQGRGPEQTQYF.

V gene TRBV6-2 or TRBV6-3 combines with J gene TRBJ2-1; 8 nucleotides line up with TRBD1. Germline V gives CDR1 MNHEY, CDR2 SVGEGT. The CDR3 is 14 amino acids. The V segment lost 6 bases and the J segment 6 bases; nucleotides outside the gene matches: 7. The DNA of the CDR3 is TGTGCCAGCAGCAAGGACAGGGCCCTCAATGAGCAGTTCTTC. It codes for CASSKDRALNEQFF.

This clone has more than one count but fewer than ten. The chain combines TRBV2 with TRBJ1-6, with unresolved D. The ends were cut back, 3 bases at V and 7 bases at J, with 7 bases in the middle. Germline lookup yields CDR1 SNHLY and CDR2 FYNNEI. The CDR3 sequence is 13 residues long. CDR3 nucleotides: TGTGCCAGCAGTGAGACGAAAAATTCACCCCTCCACTTT. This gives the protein CASSETKNSPLHF.

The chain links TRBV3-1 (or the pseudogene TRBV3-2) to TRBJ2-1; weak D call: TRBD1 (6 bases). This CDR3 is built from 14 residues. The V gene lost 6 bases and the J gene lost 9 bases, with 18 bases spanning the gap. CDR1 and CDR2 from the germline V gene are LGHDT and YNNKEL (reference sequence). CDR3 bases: TGTGCCAGCAGGTTAGCAGGGGAATTGGGTGAGCAGTTCTTC. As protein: CASRLAGELGEQFF.

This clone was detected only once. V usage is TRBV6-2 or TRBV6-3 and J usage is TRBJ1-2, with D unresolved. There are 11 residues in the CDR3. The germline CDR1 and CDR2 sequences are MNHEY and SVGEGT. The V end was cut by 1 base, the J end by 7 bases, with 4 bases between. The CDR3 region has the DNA TGTGCCAGCAGTTACTACCGTGGCTACACCTTC. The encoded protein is CASSYYRGYTF.

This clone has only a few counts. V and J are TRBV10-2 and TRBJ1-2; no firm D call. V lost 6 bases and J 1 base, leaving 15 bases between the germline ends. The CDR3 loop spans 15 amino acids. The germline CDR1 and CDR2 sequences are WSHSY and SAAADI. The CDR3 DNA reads TGCGCCAGCAGATCCTCGGGCAATCTTAACTATGGCTACACCTTC. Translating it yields CASRSSGNLNYGYTF.

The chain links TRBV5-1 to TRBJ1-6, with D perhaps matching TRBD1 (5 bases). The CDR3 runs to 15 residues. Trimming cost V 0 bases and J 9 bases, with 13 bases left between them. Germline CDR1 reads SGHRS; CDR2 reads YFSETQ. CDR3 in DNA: TGCGCCAGCAGCTTGGGTCAGGGAATAGTTTCACCCCTCCACTTT. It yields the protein CASSLGQGIVSPLHF.